This is a list of T cell receptor beta chains from one sample in a study of cytomegalovirus exposure and HLA in healthy donors. The data were produced by immunoSEQ multiplex PCR, yet TCRdb's version contains in-frame clones alone and is incomplete. This repertoire shows about 200,000 clones, around four fifths found once; its top ten account for 1.7%. The sample was PBMCs. The receptors stem from a man between 50 and 59 years old in good health and CMV-seronegative. Each CDR3 is given with its conserved first and last residue. Each record gives: clone size, J gene, D gene, V gene, CDR3 protein, CDR3 DNA. A D gene is named only where the DNA matches it firmly. A row's size may be missing; if present it is once, few, many or a size class.

abundance: NA; j_gene: TRBJ2-1; d_gene: TRBD2; v_gene: TRBV14; CDR3aa: CASSPTLAGSYNEQFF; CDR3nt: TGTGCCAGCAGCCCAACCCTAGCGGGATCCTACAATGAGCAGTTCTTC
abundance: NA; j_gene: TRBJ1-2; d_gene: NA; v_gene: TRBV28; CDR3aa: CASSGNHYGYTF; CDR3nt: TGTGCCAGCAGTGGCAACCACTATGGCTACACCTTC
abundance: NA; j_gene: TRBJ2-7; d_gene: TRBD2; v_gene: TRBV2; CDR3aa: CASRSGTSGPPYYEQYF; CDR3nt: TGTGCCAGTCGATCTGGGACTAGCGGGCCCCCCTACTACGAGCAGTACTTC
abundance: NA; j_gene: TRBJ2-7; d_gene: TRBD1; v_gene: TRBV27; CDR3aa: CASSLTGQGFREQYF; CDR3nt: TGTGCCAGCAGCCTGACCGGACAGGGATTCCGCGAGCAGTACTTC
abundance: once; j_gene: TRBJ2-2; d_gene: NA; v_gene: TRBV30; CDR3aa: CAWIRGGAGTGELFF; CDR3nt: TGTGCCTGGATACGAGGGGGGGCGGGCACCGGGGAGCTGTTTTTT
abundance: NA; j_gene: TRBJ2-7; d_gene: TRBD1; v_gene: TRBV9; CDR3aa: CASSGSTGLRQYF; CDR3nt: TGTGCCAGCAGCGGATCGACAGGGTTACGGCAGTACTTC
abundance: NA; j_gene: TRBJ2-5; d_gene: NA; v_gene: TRBV11-2; CDR3aa: CASSLLGGRQETQYF; CDR3nt: TGTGCCAGCAGTCTCCTGGGAGGTAGACAAGAGACCCAGTACTTC
abundance: NA; j_gene: TRBJ1-1; d_gene: TRBD1; v_gene: TRBV19; CDR3aa: CASRLTGAANPEAFF; CDR3nt: TGTGCCAGTAGGCTAACAGGGGCGGCTAACCCTGAAGCTTTCTTT
abundance: NA; j_gene: TRBJ2-5; d_gene: TRBD1; v_gene: TRBV5-6; CDR3aa: CASSLDRGLQETQYF; CDR3nt: TGTGCCAGCAGCCTGGACAGGGGGCTCCAAGAGACCCAGTACTTC
abundance: NA; j_gene: TRBJ2-1; d_gene: TRBD2; v_gene: TRBV25-1; CDR3aa: CASSELAGAAEQFF; CDR3nt: TGTGCCAGCAGTGAACTAGCGGGAGCGGCTGAGCAGTTCTTC
abundance: once; j_gene: TRBJ2-1; d_gene: TRBD2; v_gene: TRBV27; CDR3aa: CASMRSGRVNEQFF; CDR3nt: TGTGCCAGCATGAGGAGCGGGAGGGTAAATGAGCAGTTCTTC
abundance: NA; j_gene: TRBJ1-3; d_gene: NA; v_gene: TRBV6-5; CDR3aa: CASSYDILSGNTIYF; CDR3nt: TGTGCCAGCAGTTATGACATCCTCTCTGGAAACACCATATATTTT
abundance: NA; j_gene: TRBJ1-4; d_gene: TRBD1; v_gene: TRBV28; CDR3aa: CASSSPDRVGKLFF; CDR3nt: TGTGCCAGCAGCTCCCCGGACAGGGTGGGAAAACTGTTTTTT
abundance: NA; j_gene: TRBJ2-1; d_gene: NA; v_gene: TRBV7-3; CDR3aa: CASSFTGSAYNEQFF; CDR3nt: TGTGCCAGCAGCTTCACGGGGTCAGCCTACAATGAGCAGTTCTTC
abundance: NA; j_gene: TRBJ2-1; d_gene: TRBD2; v_gene: TRBV19; CDR3aa: CASSIATSGGYNEQFF; CDR3nt: TGTGCCAGTAGTATCGCTACTAGCGGGGGATACAATGAGCAGTTCTTC
abundance: NA; j_gene: TRBJ2-5; d_gene: NA; v_gene: TRBV5-1; CDR3aa: CASSLGAEGETQYF; CDR3nt: TGCGCCAGCAGCTTGGGGGCGGAGGGGGAGACCCAGTACTTC
abundance: NA; j_gene: TRBJ1-1; d_gene: NA; v_gene: TRBV28; CDR3aa: CASSPTRKELGEYTEAFF; CDR3nt: TGTGCCAGCAGTCCGACTCGGAAGGAGCTAGGGGAATACACTGAAGCTTTCTTT
abundance: NA; j_gene: TRBJ1-5; d_gene: NA; v_gene: TRBV2; CDR3aa: CASSERRGNQPQHF; CDR3nt: TGTGCCAGCAGTGAACGCAGGGGCAATCAGCCCCAGCATTTT
abundance: NA; j_gene: TRBJ2-7; d_gene: TRBD1; v_gene: TRBV30; CDR3aa: CAWSRDRGHEQYF; CDR3nt: TGTGCCTGGAGTCGGGACAGGGGACACGAGCAGTACTTC
abundance: once; j_gene: TRBJ2-1; d_gene: TRBD1; v_gene: TRBV28; CDR3aa: CASTLGGTGGNEQFF; CDR3nt: TGTGCCAGCACCCTGGGGGGGACAGGGGGCAATGAGCAGTTCTTC
abundance: NA; j_gene: TRBJ1-1; d_gene: TRBD1; v_gene: TRBV10-1; CDR3aa: CASSEGRTGTPSNTEAFF; CDR3nt: TGCGCCAGCAGTGAGGGGCGGACAGGGACCCCCTCGAACACTGAAGCTTTCTTT
abundance: NA; j_gene: TRBJ1-2; d_gene: NA; v_gene: TRBV5-4; CDR3aa: CASSLNRGGEGYTF; CDR3nt: TGTGCCAGCAGCTTAAATCGGGGGGGAGAAGGCTACACCTTC
abundance: NA; j_gene: TRBJ2-1; d_gene: TRBD2; v_gene: TRBV9; CDR3aa: CASSERLARYNEQFF; CDR3nt: TGTGCCAGCAGCGAACGACTAGCGAGATACAATGAGCAGTTCTTC
abundance: NA; j_gene: TRBJ1-4; d_gene: NA; v_gene: TRBV7-9; CDR3aa: CSSSLGENQGEKLFF; CDR3nt: TGTTCCAGCAGCTTAGGGGAAAACCAGGGTGAAAAACTGTTTTTT
abundance: NA; j_gene: TRBJ2-5; d_gene: TRBD2; v_gene: TRBV19; CDR3aa: CASRPSGPAGETQYF; CDR3nt: TGTGCCAGTAGGCCTAGCGGACCTGCCGGGGAGACCCAGTACTTC
abundance: NA; j_gene: TRBJ1-1; d_gene: NA; v_gene: TRBV2; CDR3aa: CASSATTGNTEAFF; CDR3nt: TGTGCCAGCAGTGCAACTACAGGGAACACTGAAGCTTTCTTT
abundance: NA; j_gene: TRBJ2-5; d_gene: TRBD1; v_gene: TRBV5-1; CDR3aa: CASSRDRGLETQYF; CDR3nt: TGCGCCAGCAGCCGGGACAGGGGGTTGGAGACCCAGTACTTC
abundance: NA; j_gene: TRBJ1-5; d_gene: TRBD1; v_gene: TRBV6-4; CDR3aa: CASSPTGENQPQHF; CDR3nt: TGTGCCAGCAGCCCTACAGGGGAGAATCAGCCCCAGCATTTT
abundance: few; j_gene: TRBJ2-5; d_gene: NA; v_gene: TRBV6-4; CDR3aa: CAIKAETQYF; CDR3nt: TGTGCCATCAAAGCGGAGACCCAGTACTTC
abundance: NA; j_gene: TRBJ2-3; d_gene: TRBD1; v_gene: TRBV27; CDR3aa: CASSLRGRVSTDTQYF; CDR3nt: TGTGCCAGCAGTTTAAGGGGGCGGGTTTCCACAGATACGCAGTATTTT
abundance: NA; j_gene: TRBJ1-1; d_gene: NA; v_gene: TRBV28; CDR3aa: CASLAGAVNTEAFF; CDR3nt: TGTGCCAGCCTTGCAGGGGCGGTGAACACTGAAGCTTTCTTT
abundance: NA; j_gene: TRBJ2-1; d_gene: TRBD2; v_gene: TRBV6-4; CDR3aa: CASSPPGLEGLEQFF; CDR3nt: TGTGCCAGCAGCCCCCCGGGACTAGAGGGACTTGAGCAGTTCTTC
abundance: NA; j_gene: TRBJ1-6; d_gene: NA; v_gene: TRBV28; CDR3aa: CASTLPQGRSPLHF; CDR3nt: TGTGCCAGCACCCTCCCGCAGGGCCGGTCACCCCTCCACTTT
abundance: NA; j_gene: TRBJ1-4; d_gene: TRBD1; v_gene: TRBV9; CDR3aa: CASSAGQGPEEKLFF; CDR3nt: TGTGCCAGCAGCGCGGGACAGGGACCAGAGGAAAAACTGTTTTTT
abundance: NA; j_gene: TRBJ1-1; d_gene: NA; v_gene: TRBV28; CDR3aa: CASSFAGNTEAFF; CDR3nt: TGTGCCAGCAGTTTCGCGGGGAACACTGAAGCTTTCTTT
abundance: few; j_gene: TRBJ2-7; d_gene: NA; v_gene: TRBV30; CDR3aa: CAWSPGLPLGEQYF; CDR3nt: TGTGCCTGGAGTCCTGGACTTCCCTTGGGCGAGCAGTACTTC